The present TCR beta chain was sequenced within a study of blood T cell repertoires in COVID-19. Study in general: Researchers got acute and convalescent COVID-19 samples from the United States, Italy and Spain. Sample material is recorded as cDNA or gDNA derived from T cells, B-cell-depleted T cells, or PBMCs.

V was clipped by 4 bases and J by 0 bases; unmatched bases: 3. The CDR3 loop spans 15 amino acids. Germline lookup yields CDR1 LGHDT and CDR2 YNNKEL (reference sequence). Methods used by the authors: From reference gene primer amplification, estimates of nucleated cell counts were derived. The data were produced by immunoSEQ multiplex PCR, yet TCRdb's version contains in-frame clones alone and is incomplete. V and J calls and clone size are as listed in that table; D and trimming were resolved from the DNA. The sample yields approximately 170,000 clones, roughly 80% seen once. The chain is built from TRBV3-1 (or the pseudogene TRBV3-2) and TRBJ2-1; 7 bases line up with TRBD1. This sequence was found in a woman aged 50 to 60 with acute or convalescent COVID-19. Sequenced sample: peripheral blood. This chain's CDR3 is CASSRRQGSYNEQFF. CDR3 coding DNA: TGTGCCAGCAGCCGACGACAGGGCTCCTACAATGAGCAGTTCTTC.